This TCR beta chain was found in a study of CD8+ T cells in alopecia areata. Study-wide findings and caveats: Lesional scalp exceeded normal scalp in clonality, especially in alopecia totalis/universalis.

The sequencing template was cDNA reverse transcribed from extracted RNA. Generated by immunoSEQ multiplex PCR, the TCRdb table keeps only in-frame clones and is missing some. This sample yields roughly 150,000 clones, of which roughly 50% are seen a single time; approximately 4.3% belongs to the top ten. PBMCs, the starting material, were the source of sorted CD4+ and CD8+ T cells. A few counts support this clone. The antigen remains undetermined. This clonotype was obtained from a human donor in good health. Sequencing input: CD4+ T cells sorted from blood.

The CDR3: CASSRTDPSDTQYF. CDR3 in DNA: TGTGCCAGCAGCCGGACAGACCCGTCGGATACGCAGTATTTT. This chain joins TRBV6-6 and TRBJ2-3; possibly TRBD1 for D (6 bases). The CDR3 contains 14 residues. V dropped 6 bases and J dropped 6 bases, with 16 bases sitting between them. The germline V gene encodes CDR1 MNHNY and CDR2 SVGAGI (reference sequence).